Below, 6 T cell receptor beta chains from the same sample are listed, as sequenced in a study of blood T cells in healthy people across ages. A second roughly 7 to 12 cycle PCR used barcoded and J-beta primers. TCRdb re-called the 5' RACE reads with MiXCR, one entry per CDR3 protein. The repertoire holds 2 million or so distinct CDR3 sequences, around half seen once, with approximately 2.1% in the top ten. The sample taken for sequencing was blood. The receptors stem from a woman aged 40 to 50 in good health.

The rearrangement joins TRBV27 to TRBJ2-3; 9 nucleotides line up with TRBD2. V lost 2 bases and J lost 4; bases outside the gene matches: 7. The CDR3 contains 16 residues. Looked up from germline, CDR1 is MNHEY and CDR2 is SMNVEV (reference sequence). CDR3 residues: CASSLRAGGISDTQYF. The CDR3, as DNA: TGTGCCAGCAGTTTAAGAGCGGGGGGTATTTCAGATACGCAGTATTTT.

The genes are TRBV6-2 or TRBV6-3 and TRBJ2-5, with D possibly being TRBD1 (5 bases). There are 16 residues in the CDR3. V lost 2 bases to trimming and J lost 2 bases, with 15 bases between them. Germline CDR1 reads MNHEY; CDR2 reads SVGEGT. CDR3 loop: CASSYRRQLSQETQYF. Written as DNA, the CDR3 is TGTGCCAGCAGTTACAGGAGACAGCTGTCACAAGAGACCCAGTACTTC.

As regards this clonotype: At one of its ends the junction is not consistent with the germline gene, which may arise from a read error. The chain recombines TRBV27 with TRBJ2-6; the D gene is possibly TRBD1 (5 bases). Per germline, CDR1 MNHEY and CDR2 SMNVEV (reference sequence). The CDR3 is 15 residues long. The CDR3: CASSSVSAGANVLNF. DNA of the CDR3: TGTGCCAGCAGTTCAGTGAGCGCTGGGGCCAACGTCCTGAATTTC.

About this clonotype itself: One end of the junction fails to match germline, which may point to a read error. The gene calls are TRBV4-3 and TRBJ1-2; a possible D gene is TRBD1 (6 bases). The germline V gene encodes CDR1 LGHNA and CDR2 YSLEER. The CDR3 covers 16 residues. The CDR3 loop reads CAGSQEAGGSNYGYTF. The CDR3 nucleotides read TGCGCCGGCAGCCAAGAAGCGGGGGGCTCTAACTATGGCTACACCTTC.

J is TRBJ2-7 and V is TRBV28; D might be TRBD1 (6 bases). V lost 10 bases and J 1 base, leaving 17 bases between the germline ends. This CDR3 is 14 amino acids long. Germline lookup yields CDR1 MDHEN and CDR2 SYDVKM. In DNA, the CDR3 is TGTGCCACCCACAGTTTTAGGGGGTCCTACGAGCAGTACTTC. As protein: CATHSFRGSYEQYF.

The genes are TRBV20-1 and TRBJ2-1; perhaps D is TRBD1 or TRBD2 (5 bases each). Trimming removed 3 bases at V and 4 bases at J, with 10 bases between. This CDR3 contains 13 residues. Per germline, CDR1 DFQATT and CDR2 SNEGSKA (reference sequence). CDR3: CSARGTPYNEQFF. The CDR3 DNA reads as TGCAGTGCTAGGGGGACCCCTTACAATGAGCAGTTCTTC.